The T cell receptor beta chain described here comes from a study of T cells in Graves' hyperthyroidism and ophthalmopathy. Amplification of TCR beta CDR3 regions used RNA as the template. The HTBI primer set was used in a first-round RT-PCR of the TCR CDR3. TCRdb called the multiplex PCR reads again in MiXCR, with one record for every CDR3 protein. The sample lists roughly 800,000 distinct CDR3 sequences; 35% to 45% were seen once. Germline V gives CDR1 SNHLY, CDR2 FYNNEI. The V end was cut by 6 bases, the J end by 2 bases, with 11 bases between. The length of the CDR3 is 13 residues. Only a few counts were recorded for this clonotype.

The sequence was obtained from a man between 18 and 35 years old with Graves' hyperthyroidism. The sequenced sample consisted of blood. The chain employs TRBV2 and TRBJ2-7; no clear D gene. CDR3 amino acids: CASRSPLTYEQYF. The CDR3 DNA is TGTGCCAGCAGATCCCCACTTACCTACGAGCAGTACTTC.